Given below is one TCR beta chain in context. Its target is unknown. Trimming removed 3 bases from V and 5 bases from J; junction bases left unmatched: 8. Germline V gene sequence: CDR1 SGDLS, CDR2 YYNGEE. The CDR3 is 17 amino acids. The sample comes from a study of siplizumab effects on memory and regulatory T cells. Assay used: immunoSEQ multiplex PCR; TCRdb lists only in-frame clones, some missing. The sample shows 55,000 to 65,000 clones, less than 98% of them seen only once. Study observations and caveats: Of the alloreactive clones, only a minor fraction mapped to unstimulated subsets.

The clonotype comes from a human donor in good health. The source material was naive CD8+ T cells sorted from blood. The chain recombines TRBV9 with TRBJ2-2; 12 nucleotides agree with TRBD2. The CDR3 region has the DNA TGTGCCAGCAGCGGTAGACTAGCGGGAGTAGAAACCGGGGAGCTGTTTTTT. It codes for CASSGRLAGVETGELFF.